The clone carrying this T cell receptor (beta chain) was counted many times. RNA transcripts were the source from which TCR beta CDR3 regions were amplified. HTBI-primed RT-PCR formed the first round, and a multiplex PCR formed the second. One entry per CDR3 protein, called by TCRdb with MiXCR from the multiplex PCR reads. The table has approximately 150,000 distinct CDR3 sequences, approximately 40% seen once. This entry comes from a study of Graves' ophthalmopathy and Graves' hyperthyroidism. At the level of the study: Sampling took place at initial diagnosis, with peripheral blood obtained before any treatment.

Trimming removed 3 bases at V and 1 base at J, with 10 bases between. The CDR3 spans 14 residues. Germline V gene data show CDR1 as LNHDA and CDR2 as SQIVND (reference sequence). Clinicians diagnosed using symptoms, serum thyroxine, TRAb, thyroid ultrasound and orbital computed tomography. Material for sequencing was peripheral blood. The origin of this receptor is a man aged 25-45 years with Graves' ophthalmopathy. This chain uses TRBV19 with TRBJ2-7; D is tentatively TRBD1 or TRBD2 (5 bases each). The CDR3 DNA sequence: TGTGCCAGTAGTATCCGGGACGGGTCCTACGAGCAGTACTTC. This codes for CASSIRDGSYEQYF.